What follows are 9 T cell receptor beta chains derived from one specimen sequenced in a study of shared clonotypes between healthy human individuals. Some clones are missing from TCRdb's copy, which holds only in-frame ones; the method was immunoSEQ multiplex PCR. Of 760,000 or so clones in the sample, 90% to 98% were seen once. As defined, naive CD8 cells were CD45RO-negative and positively selected for CCR7, with terminally differentiated effector memory CD45RA+ cells excluded. Material for sequencing was naive CD8+ T cells sorted from blood. These receptors came from a young man in good health.

The chain couples TRBV27 to TRBJ2-7; TRBD1 matches 7 bases. The CDR3 totals 14 residues. CDR1 MNHEY and CDR2 SMNVEV come from the germline V gene (reference sequence). The junction had 5 bases not matched to a gene; V was cut back by 2 bases and J by 4 bases. The DNA of the CDR3 is TGTGCCAGCAGTTTAGCAGGGGGTAGGTACGAGCAGTACTTC. Translation: CASSLAGGRYEQYF.

The J gene is TRBJ2-1, the V gene TRBV11-1, with D unresolved. Deletions cut 5 bases from V and 1 base from J, with 12 bases between. Germline V gene data show CDR1 as SGHAT and CDR2 as FQDESV (reference sequence). The CDR3 is 15 amino acids. CDR3 protein: CASSLKAESYNEQFF. The CDR3, as DNA: TGTGCCAGCAGCCTTAAGGCTGAATCCTACAATGAGCAGTTCTTC.

The chain couples TRBV29-1 to TRBJ2-7; tentatively, D is TRBD1 or TRBD2 (5 bases each). The CDR3 consists of 14 residues. Germline V gene lookup returns CDR1 SQVTM and CDR2 ANQGSEA. The V end lost 4 bases, the J end lost 4 bases, and 17 bases lay between the germline ends. CDR3 DNA: TGCAGCGTTGGCCCCTGGGGAGACAGTTACGAGCAGTACTTC. It yields the protein CSVGPWGDSYEQYF.

V and J are TRBV4-1 and TRBJ1-1; D gene uncertain. This CDR3 spans 14 amino acids. CDR1 is MGHRA, CDR2 YSYEKL, per germline. V was trimmed by 2 bases and J by 6 bases, leaving 13 bases between them. The CDR3 DNA sequence: TGCGCCAGCAGCCAATATTCAGCCAGACCTGAAGCTTTCTTT. This encodes CASSQYSARPEAFF.

This sequence joins TRBV6-6 and TRBJ1-5; D remains unclear. Trimming left V 7 bases short and J 0 bases short, with 16 bases between. This CDR3 has 16 residues. Germline CDR1 MNHNY, CDR2 SVGAGI (reference sequence). CDR3 protein: CASTLPAPDSNQPQHF. CDR3 DNA sequence: TGTGCCAGCACCTTACCCGCACCCGATAGCAATCAGCCCCAGCATTTT.

The chain joins TRBV7-2 to TRBJ2-7; 8 bases are a match to TRBD1. Trimming removed 5 bases from V and 5 bases from J; junction bases left unmatched: 11. This CDR3 comprises 15 residues. Germline-derived CDR1 and CDR2 are SGHTA and FQGNSA. The CDR3 nucleotides are TGTGCCAGCAGCCTCCAGGACAGGGATAGAGACGAGCAGTACTTC. Translating gives CASSLQDRDRDEQYF.

The chain couples TRBV14 to TRBJ2-2, with D hard to call. From germline, CDR1 is SGHDN and CDR2 FVKESK. V was shortened by 3 bases and J by 6 bases, with 5 bases between the two germline ends. CDR3 length: 12 amino acids. The chain's CDR3 is CASSHGPGELFF. In DNA form, the CDR3 reads TGTGCCAGCAGCCACGGTCCCGGGGAGCTGTTTTTT.

This chain connects TRBV4-2 to TRBJ1-1; D is unclear. The germline V gene has CDR1 LGHNA and CDR2 YNFKEQ. V lost 0 bases to trimming and J lost 6 bases, with 14 bases between them. This CDR3 is built from 15 residues. CDR3 DNA: TGTGCCAGCAGCCAAGAGAACAGCGTGGTCTCTGAAGCTTTCTTT. Residues: CASSQENSVVSEAFF.

The genes are TRBV5-3 and TRBJ2-1; 10 nucleotides align to TRBD1. TRBV5-3 is an ORF; its function is uncertain. The length of the CDR3 is 19 residues. The J segment lost 5 bases and the V segment lost 4 bases, leaving 18 bases of the junction unmatched. This CDR3 reads CARSTGRDRGLEFHNEQFF. Here the CDR3 DNA reads TGTGCCAGAAGCACGGGGAGGGACAGGGGTTTGGAATTCCACAATGAGCAGTTCTTC.